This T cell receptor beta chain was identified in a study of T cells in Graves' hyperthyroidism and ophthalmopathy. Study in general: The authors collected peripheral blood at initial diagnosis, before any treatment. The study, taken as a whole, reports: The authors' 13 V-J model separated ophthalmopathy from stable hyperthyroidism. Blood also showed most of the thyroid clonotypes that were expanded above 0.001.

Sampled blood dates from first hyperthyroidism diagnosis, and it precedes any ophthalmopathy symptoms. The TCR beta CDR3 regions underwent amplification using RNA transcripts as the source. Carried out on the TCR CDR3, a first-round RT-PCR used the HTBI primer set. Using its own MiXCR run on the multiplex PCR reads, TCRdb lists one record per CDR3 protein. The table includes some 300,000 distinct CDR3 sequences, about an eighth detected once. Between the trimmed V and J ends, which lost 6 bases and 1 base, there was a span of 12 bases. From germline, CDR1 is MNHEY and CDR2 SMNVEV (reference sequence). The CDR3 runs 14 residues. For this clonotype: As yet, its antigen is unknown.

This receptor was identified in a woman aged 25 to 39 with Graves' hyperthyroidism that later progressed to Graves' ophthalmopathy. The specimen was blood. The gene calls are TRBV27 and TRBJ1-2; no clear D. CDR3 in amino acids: CASRAAGYNYGYTF. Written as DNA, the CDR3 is TGTGCCAGCAGGGCAGCTGGTTATAACTATGGCTACACCTTC.